The T cell receptor beta chain under discussion was sequenced for a study of blood T cell repertoires in COVID-19 (dated by TCRdb to 2018 to 2020). About the study as a whole: The collaborator samples originated in the United States, Italy and Spain and spanned the acute and convalescent phases of COVID-19. The material from the prospective study consisted of cDNA or gDNA derived from T cells, B-cell-depleted T cells, or PBMCs. Samples came from the ongoing ImmuneRACE study (first 160 participants) plus 1,254 subjects from 6 global collaborators. A de-identified subject ID, COVID-19 status, age in years and sex were almost always included in the sample metadata. The repertoires were released in a freely available public database intended as a resource for research on the immune response to SARS-CoV-2. HLA class I and class II types, where available, came from metadata supplied by the sample provider rather than from assay-based typing. The dataset comprised deeply sampled blood TCRbeta repertoires from subjects exposed to, actively infected with, or recovered from COVID-19.

The cysteine opens and the phenylalanine closes a CDR3 of 17 amino acids. Only the CDR3 portion is preserved as DNA: 51 bases, with reading frame beginning at the first base. Sequences MNHNS (CDR1) and SASEGT (CDR2) are obtained from the germline V gene. For this chain, trimming is 2 bases at the V end and 3 bases at the J end, and the number of junction bases without a gene match is 5. Collaborating institutions collected whole blood in K2EDTA tubes following their own protocols. Collaborator samples were shipped for TCRbeta analysis as frozen whole blood, isolated PBMCs, or DNA extracted from either sample type. TCRbeta CDR3 regions were amplified from genomic DNA by means of the immunoSEQ Assay, a bias-controlled multiplex PCR. For the original study's pipeline: The number of nucleated cells in each sample was estimated from the amplification of reference gene primers within the assay. Sequence reads were collapsed and filtered to measure the absolute abundance of every unique TCRbeta CDR3 rearrangement. For each sample, productive Simpson clonality was calculated as the square root of Simpson's diversity index over productive rearrangements. TCRdb re-hosts the immuneACCESS table, in-frame sequences only. Its copies lack some clones; in the studies checked, an unresolved V gene accounts for under half of them, and the cause for the rest is not known. That table supplies the V and J calls and clone size; D and trimming were determined from the DNA. For this sample the table gives over 200,000 clones, of which roughly 86% were detected only once. The ten largest account for less than 3.5% of the sample.

Concerning this clone itself: Its specific antigen is unknown. The record has no base qualities; no much larger clone is one base away.

Overall study results and their limits: The quantity of clinical and demographic metadata differed by source and by participant and was supplied without curation.

Here the chain combines TRBV6-1 and TRBJ2-6; 9 nucleotides in the junction match TRBD1. The clonotype comes from a woman in her sixties or seventies with acute or convalescent COVID-19. Sequencing used peripheral blood. This receptor carries the CDR3 CASSELGTGYGANVLTF. The DNA sequence follows: TGTGCCAGCAGTGAACTTGGGACAGGGTATGGGGCCAACGTCCTGACTTTC.